What follows describes a single TCR beta chain. Antigen specificity is unknown. This sample is drawn from a study of shared clonotypes between healthy human individuals. Study results and caveats: Naive subsets generally exceeded memory subsets in estimated richness. The authors sampled blood alone, and tissue repertoires likely differ.

The ends lost 5 bases at V and 14 bases at J; junction bases unmatched: 9. The CDR3 runs 12 residues. Germline CDR1 reads MNHEY; CDR2 reads SVGAGI. Methods used by the authors: There were no quality scores in the junction-only immunoSEQ sequences, so filtering differed. The data were produced by immunoSEQ multiplex PCR, yet TCRdb's version contains in-frame clones alone and is incomplete. V and J calls and clone size come straight from that table; D and trimming were deduced from the DNA. The sample consists of a few million clones, roughly 93% of them appearing once. This receptor was identified in a man younger than 30 in good health. Some clones in this sample may be carry-over from other donors' samples. J is TRBJ2-1 and V is TRBV6-5, with 7 positions matching TRBD2. Sequenced: naive CD4+ T cells from PBMCs. Described subset: CD45RA+ positively selected. The CDR3 reads CASSRRSGAEFF. The CDR3 DNA is TGTGCCAGCAGTCGACGAAGCGGGGCGGAGTTCTTC.